This entry features one T cell receptor (beta chain) sequence. Its antigen is not known. The junction shows a germline mismatch at one end, possibly a read error. This sample is drawn from a study of T cell responses to AZD1222 COVID-19 vaccine. The study's findings and limits: Females outnumbered males among donors, who were mostly white British; clonal diversity was possibly underestimated. Repertoires were collected only later (after the peak T cell response had occurred).

The table came from immunoSEQ multiplex PCR; TCRdb's copy has only in-frame clones and leaves some out. The sample contains about 88,000 clones, 90% of which appear only once. Germline lookup yields CDR1 MNHEY and CDR2 SVGAGI. The CDR3 loop spans 15 amino acids. Specimen: peripheral blood, collected 28 days after the second AZD1222 dose. The chain combines TRBV6-5 with TRBJ1-2; perhaps TRBD1 as D (5 bases). The receptor's source is an adult who received the AZD1222 COVID-19 vaccine. CDR3 coding DNA: TGTGCCAGCACTTACGGGGACGCCGGGGAAGATGGCTACACCTTC. It encodes CASTYGDAGEDGYTF.